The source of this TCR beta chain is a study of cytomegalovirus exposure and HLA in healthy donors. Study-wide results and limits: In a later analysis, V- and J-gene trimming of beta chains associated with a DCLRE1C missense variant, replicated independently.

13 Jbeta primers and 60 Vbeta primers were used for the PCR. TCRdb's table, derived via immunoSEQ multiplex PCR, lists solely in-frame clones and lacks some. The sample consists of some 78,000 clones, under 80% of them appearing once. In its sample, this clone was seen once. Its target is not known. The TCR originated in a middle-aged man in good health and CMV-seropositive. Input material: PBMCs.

CDR3 nucleotide sequence: TGTGCCAGCAGCCGGACCGGGACAGGGTCCTACGAGCAGTACTTC. The encoded protein is CASSRTGTGSYEQYF. The J gene is TRBJ2-7, the V gene TRBV7-2, with 9 bases that match TRBD1. This CDR3 is built from 15 residues. Trimming removed 5 bases from V and 1 base from J; junction bases left unmatched: 6. The germline V gene encodes CDR1 SGHTA and CDR2 FQGNSA. The variable domain in full, completed from reference TRBV7-2 and TRBJ2-7, reads GAGVSQSPSNKVTEKGKDVELRCDPISGHTALYWYRQSLGQGLEFLIYFQGNSAPDKSGLPSDRFSAERTGGSVSTLTIQRTQQEDSAVYLCASSRTGTGSYEQYFGPGTRLTVT.